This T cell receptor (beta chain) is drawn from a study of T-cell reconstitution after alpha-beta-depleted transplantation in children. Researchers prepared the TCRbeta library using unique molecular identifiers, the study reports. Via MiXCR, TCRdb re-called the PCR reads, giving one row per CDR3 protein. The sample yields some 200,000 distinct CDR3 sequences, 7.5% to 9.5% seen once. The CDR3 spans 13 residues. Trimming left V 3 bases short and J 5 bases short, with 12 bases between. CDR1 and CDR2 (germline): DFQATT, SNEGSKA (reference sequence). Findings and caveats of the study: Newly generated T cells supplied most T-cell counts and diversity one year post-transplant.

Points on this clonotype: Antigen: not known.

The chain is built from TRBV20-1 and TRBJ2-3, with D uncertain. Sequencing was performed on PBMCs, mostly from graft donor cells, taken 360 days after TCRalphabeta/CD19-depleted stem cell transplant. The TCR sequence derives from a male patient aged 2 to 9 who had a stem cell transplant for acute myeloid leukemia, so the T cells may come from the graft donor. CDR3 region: CSARALGLDTQYF. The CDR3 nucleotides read TGCAGTGCTAGGGCCCTAGGGTTAGATACGCAGTATTTT.